What follows describes a single TCR beta chain. The data originate from a study of T cell responses to AZD1222 COVID-19 vaccine. About the research overall: Analysis merged second doses at about 4 or about 12 weeks.

This CDR3 contains 14 residues. V lost 1 base and J 5 bases, leaving 12 bases between the germline ends. Sequencing was performed with immunoSEQ multiplex PCR; in TCRdb, only in-frame clones are kept and a portion is missing. Among some 95,000 clones listed, 70% to 90% were seen once. The sequences come from peripheral blood, collected on day 0 of AZD1222 vaccination. This clonotype was obtained from an adult in good health. The chain has TRBV23-1 and TRBJ2-7, with D tentatively TRBD2 (6 bases). TRBV23-1 is an open reading frame whose function is uncertain. CDR3 sequence reads: CASSQFGGVDEQYF. Written as DNA, the CDR3 is TGCGCCAGCAGTCAATTCGGCGGGGTCGACGAGCAGTACTTC.